The next 14 T cell receptor beta chains were all read from a single sample in a study of beta chain features in type 1 diabetes. Isolated RNA was reverse transcribed in full, so expressed TCRB transcripts were sequenced. The table came from immunoSEQ multiplex PCR; TCRdb's copy has only in-frame clones and leaves some out. This table has about 320,000 clones, less than 15% appearing once. Sequencing was performed on central memory CD4+ T cells from blood. The receptors come from a man aged 25 to 45 in good health.

Worth noting for this clone: The junction departs from germline at one end; a sequencing error may be responsible. The chain links TRBV7-9 to TRBJ2-2; 10 nucleotides agree with TRBD1. The CDR3 runs 14 residues. Germline V gives CDR1 SEHNR, CDR2 FQNEAQ (reference sequence). The CDR3 loop is CASRGTGATGELFF. The CDR3 region has the DNA TGCGCCAGCAGGGGGACAGGGGCCACCGGGGAGCTGTTTTTT.

This clone occurred a few times. CDR3 sequence reads: CASSSLTSGGDIQYF. The CDR3 bases are TGTGCCAGCAGCTCCTTGACTAGCGGGGGAGACATTCAGTACTTC. J is TRBJ2-4 and V is TRBV7-9, with 12 bases fitting TRBD2. From germline, CDR1 is SEHNR and CDR2 FQNEAQ (reference sequence). The CDR3 covers 15 residues. The J segment lost 8 bases and the V segment lost 4 bases, leaving 6 bases of the junction unmatched. The whole variable domain, filled in from reference TRBV7-9 and TRBJ2-4, reads DTGVSQNPRHKITKRGQNVTFRCDPISEHNRLYWYRQTLGQGPEFLTYFQNEAQLEKSRLLSDRFSAERPKGSFSTLEIQRTEQGDSAMYLCASSSLTSGGDIQYFGAGTRLSVL.

The chain recombines TRBV5-4 with TRBJ2-1, with D possibly TRBD2 on 6 matching bases. Trimming cost V 6 bases and J 4 bases, with 17 bases left between them. The CDR3 extends over 15 amino acids. Germline V gene sequence: CDR1 SGHNT, CDR2 YYREEE (reference sequence). Written as DNA, the CDR3 is TGTGCCAGCACTCTCGGGGGTGGGGAGTACAATGAGCAGTTCTTC. Protein sequence: CASTLGGGEYNEQFF.

This clone was observed a few times. The sample holds other DNA sequences that translate to the same CDR3. The V gene is TRBV18, the J gene TRBJ1-5, with a tentative D call TRBD1 (6 bases). The CDR3 covers 14 residues. V lost 2 bases to trimming and J lost 8 bases, with 13 bases between them. From germline, CDR1 is KGHSH and CDR2 LQKENI. The CDR3 spells CASSPRGGGEPQHF. CDR3 nucleotide sequence: TGTGCCAGCTCACCAAGGGGGGGCGGGGAGCCCCAGCATTTT.

This clone occurred a few times. The chain combines TRBV5-1 with TRBJ2-1; 9 nucleotides line up with TRBD2. Trimming at V came to 7 bases and at J to 8 bases, leaving 13 bases not matched to a gene. The CDR3 has 15 residues. Germline assignment: CDR1 SGHRS and CDR2 YFSETQ. CDR3 sequence reads: CASSISGLAADEQFF. DNA of the CDR3: TGCGCCAGCTCTATTTCGGGACTAGCCGCCGATGAGCAGTTCTTC.

This clone has more than one count but fewer than ten. The CDR3 loop is CASTPSPNSPGLGFNEQFF. CDR3 in DNA: TGTGCCAGTACCCCTAGCCCCAATTCGCCGGGACTAGGTTTCAATGAGCAGTTCTTC. J is TRBJ2-1 and V is TRBV19; 8 bases fit TRBD2. Germline V gene data show CDR1 as LNHDA and CDR2 as SQIVND (reference sequence). V lost 7 bases and J lost 6; bases outside the gene matches: 23. The CDR3 runs 19 residues.

This clone occurred a few times. V and J are TRBV2 and TRBJ1-1; a weak D match, TRBD1 (5 bases). There are 13 residues in the CDR3. With 11 bases removed from V and 4 bases from J, the gap between germline ends came to 17 bases. The germline CDR1 and CDR2 sequences are SNHLY and FYNNEI. CDR3: CADRGPGGTEAFF. In nucleotides, the CDR3 is TGTGCCGACCGGGGTCCTGGGGGCACTGAAGCTTTCTTT.

This clone was seen a handful of times. The rearrangement uses TRBV12-5 and TRBJ2-7; the match to TRBD1 covers 7 bases. The CDR3 totals 15 residues. Losses at the gene ends were 6 bases for V and 6 bases for J; bases not matched to a gene: 14. Per germline, CDR1 LGHNT and CDR2 FRNRAP. CDR3 amino acids: CASGPPSDRVGEQYF. CDR3 coding DNA: TGTGCTAGTGGCCCACCTTCCGACAGGGTAGGCGAGCAGTACTTC.

This clone was counted only a few times. Here the CDR3 reads CASSRVGGGTANEQFF. The CDR3 nucleotides read TGTGCCAGCAGCCGGGTAGGGGGCGGGACCGCCAATGAGCAGTTCTTC. This chain uses TRBV5-4 with TRBJ2-1; the D gene is possibly TRBD1 (7 bases). V lost 4 bases and J lost 6, with 20 bases in between. CDR3 length: 16 amino acids. Germline V gives CDR1 SGHNT, CDR2 YYREEE (reference sequence). Looking up the rest from reference TRBV5-4 and TRBJ2-1 gives the full variable domain: ETGVTQSPTHLIKTRGQQVTLRCSSQSGHNTVSWYQQALGQGPQFIFQYYREEENGRGNFPPRFSGLQFPNYSSELNVNALELDDSALYLCASSRVGGGTANEQFFGPGTRLTVL.

Regarding this clone: A far larger clone is only one base removed, so a read error is likely. This chain uses TRBV4-3 with TRBJ1-2; no clear D gene. The CDR3 length is 15 residues. Germline assignment: CDR1 LGHNA and CDR2 YSLEER. In DNA, the CDR3 is TGCGCCATCAGCCAAAACAGAGTAGCTAACTATGGCTACACCTTC. Residues: CAISQNRVANYGYTF.

The chain carries TRBV7-2 and TRBJ2-2; D call uncertain. The germline V gene encodes CDR1 SGHTA and CDR2 FQGNSA. V shed 4 bases and J shed 10 bases, with 13 bases lying between them. This CDR3 contains 13 residues. DNA of the CDR3: TGTGCCAGCAGCTCGCGGCTTTTACTGGAGCTGTTTTTT. Protein product: CASSSRLLLELFF.

The gene calls are TRBV12-1 and TRBJ1-1. TRBV12-1 is described as a pseudogene. The CDR3 extends over 14 amino acids. CDR3 bases: TGTGCCGGGCCACGAAGGAACGGGGACACTGAAGCTTTCTTT. Encoded protein: CAGPRRNGDTEAFF.

Comments on this clone: Other DNA sequences within the sample encode an identical CDR3. The gene calls are TRBV6-5 and TRBJ2-2, with 8 positions matching TRBD1. Germline V gene sequence: CDR1 MNHEY, CDR2 SVGAGI. The CDR3 has 13 residues. V trimming: 8 bases; J trimming: 1 base; junction bases outside the gene matches: 0. The CDR3 sequence is CASGTGNTGELFF. CDR3 bases: TGTGCCAGCGGGACAGGGAACACCGGGGAGCTGTTTTTT.

The V gene is TRBV7-3, the J gene TRBJ1-1; the D gene is possibly TRBD1 (5 bases). The ends were cut back, 5 bases at V and 0 bases at J, with 19 bases in the middle. Germline CDR1 SGHTA, CDR2 FQGTGA. The CDR3 runs 17 residues. CDR3 DNA: TGTGCCAGCAGCCTCCGCGGGGTGGAGGGGATGAACACTGAAGCTTTCTTT. This sequence encodes CASSLRGVEGMNTEAFF.